This T cell receptor (beta chain) was identified during a study of T cells in Graves' hyperthyroidism and ophthalmopathy. This clonotype was detected only a few times. Trimming removed 5 bases from V and 7 bases from J; junction bases left unmatched: 10. Per the germline V gene, CDR1 is SGHTA and CDR2 is FQGNSA. This CDR3 is built from 16 residues. RNA transcripts were the template for amplifying TCR beta CDR3 regions. The HTBI set primed first-round TCR CDR3 RT-PCR. One entry per CDR3 protein results from TCRdb running MiXCR on the multiplex PCR reads. The sample shows fewer than 900,000 distinct CDR3 sequences, roughly a sixth of them seen only once. Investigators excluded patients with uncontrolled infection, other autoimmune disease, pregnancy or lactation. Diagnosing involved the use of clinical symptoms, serum thyroxine and TRAb, thyroid ultrasound and orbital computed tomography.

Source material: blood. The chain carries TRBV7-2 and TRBJ2-2; 10 bases line up with TRBD2. This TCR came from a woman aged 45-65 years with Graves' hyperthyroidism that later progressed to Graves' ophthalmopathy. CDR3 nucleotides: TGTGCCAGCAGCCGGAGCGGGGGGGCTATTGGCGGGGAGCTGTTTTTT. As protein: CASSRSGGAIGGELFF.